This T cell receptor (beta chain) is from a study of blood T cell repertoires in COVID-19. Looking at the study overall: Sources were T cells, B-cell-depleted T cells, or PBMCs; the material itself was cDNA or gDNA.

Germline V gene lookup returns CDR1 SGHRS and CDR2 YFSETQ. This CDR3 is 16 amino acids long. Trimming stripped 3 bases from V and 0 bases from J, with 12 bases between. Authors' processing steps: Amplification from reference gene primers served as the basis for estimated nucleated cell counts. The protocol was immunoSEQ multiplex PCR, while the TCRdb copy is restricted to in-frame clones and leaves out a portion. From that table come the V and J calls and clone size; the DNA was used to work out D and trimming. The data show 100,000 or so clones, approximately 89% seen once. This clone appeared a single time.

Sequencing was carried out using peripheral blood. J is TRBJ1-4 and V is TRBV5-1, with unresolved D. The TCR comes from a man in his sixties with acute or convalescent COVID-19. The CDR3 DNA is TGCGCCAGCAGCTGGAGTCCCCGTACAACTAATGAAAAACTGTTTTTT. It encodes CASSWSPRTTNEKLFF.